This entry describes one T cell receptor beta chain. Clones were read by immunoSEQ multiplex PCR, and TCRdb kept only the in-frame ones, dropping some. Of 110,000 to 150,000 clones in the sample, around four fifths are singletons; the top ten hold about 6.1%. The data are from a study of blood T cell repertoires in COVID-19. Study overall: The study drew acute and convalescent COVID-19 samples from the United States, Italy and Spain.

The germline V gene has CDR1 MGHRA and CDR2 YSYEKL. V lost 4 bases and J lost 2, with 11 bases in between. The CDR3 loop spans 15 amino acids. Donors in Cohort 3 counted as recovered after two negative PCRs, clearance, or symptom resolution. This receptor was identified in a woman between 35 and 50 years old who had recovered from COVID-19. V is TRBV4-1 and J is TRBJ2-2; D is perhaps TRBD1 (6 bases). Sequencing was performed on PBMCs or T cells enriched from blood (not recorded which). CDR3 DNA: TGCGCCAGCAGCCCAGGGGTTCCCAACACCGGGGAGCTGTTTTTT. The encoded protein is CASSPGVPNTGELFF.